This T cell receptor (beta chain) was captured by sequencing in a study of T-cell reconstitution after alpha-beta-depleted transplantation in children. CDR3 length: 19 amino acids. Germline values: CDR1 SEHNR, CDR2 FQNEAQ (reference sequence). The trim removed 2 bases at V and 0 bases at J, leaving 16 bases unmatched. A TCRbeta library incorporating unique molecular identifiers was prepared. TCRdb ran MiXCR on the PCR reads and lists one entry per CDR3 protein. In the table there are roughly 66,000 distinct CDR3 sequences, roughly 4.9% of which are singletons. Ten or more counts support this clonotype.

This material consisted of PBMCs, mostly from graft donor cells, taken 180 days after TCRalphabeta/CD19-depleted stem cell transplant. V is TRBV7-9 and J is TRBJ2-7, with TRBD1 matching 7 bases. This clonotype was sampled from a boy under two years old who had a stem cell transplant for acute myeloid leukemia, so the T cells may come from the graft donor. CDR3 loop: CASSLSVLDPRQGSYEQYF. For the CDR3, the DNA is TGTGCCAGCAGCTTATCGGTCTTGGACCCGAGACAGGGCTCCTACGAGCAGTACTTC.